This entry concerns a single T cell receptor beta chain. Its target is unknown. The data were obtained in a study of T cell repertoires in cytomegalovirus infection. Study at large: The authors used CMV epitopes that were HLA-C-restricted (recently identified) and HLA-B-restricted (well studied). Public TCR beta signature analysis indicated the presence of both CMV infection and matching HLA type.

Broader study findings: Clonotype analysis showed dominance of the ex vivo response by HLA-C-restricted CMV-specific TCR beta clonotypes. Identification of carriers of CMV plus the relevant HLA was performed using cumulative public TCR beta family frequency.

TCRdb recomputed calls from the reads with MiXCR, one row per CDR3 protein. The sample lists about 120,000 distinct CDR3 sequences, more than 30% occurring once. The source material was CD8+ T cells from cultured PBMCs, sampled from culture after CMV antigen stimulation. The source is a human donor in good health (CMV status not recorded). Some clones in this sample may be carry-over from other donors' samples.

The CDR3 DNA follows: TGTGCCATAGAGACCTCTGGGGCCAACGTCCTGACTTTC. This codes for CAIETSGANVLTF. J is TRBJ2-6 and V is TRBV2; D remains ambiguous. Germline V gene data show CDR1 as SNHLY and CDR2 as FYNNEI. The CDR3 has 13 amino acids. The germline V and J ends were trimmed by 10 bases and 0 bases, with 7 bases remaining between them.